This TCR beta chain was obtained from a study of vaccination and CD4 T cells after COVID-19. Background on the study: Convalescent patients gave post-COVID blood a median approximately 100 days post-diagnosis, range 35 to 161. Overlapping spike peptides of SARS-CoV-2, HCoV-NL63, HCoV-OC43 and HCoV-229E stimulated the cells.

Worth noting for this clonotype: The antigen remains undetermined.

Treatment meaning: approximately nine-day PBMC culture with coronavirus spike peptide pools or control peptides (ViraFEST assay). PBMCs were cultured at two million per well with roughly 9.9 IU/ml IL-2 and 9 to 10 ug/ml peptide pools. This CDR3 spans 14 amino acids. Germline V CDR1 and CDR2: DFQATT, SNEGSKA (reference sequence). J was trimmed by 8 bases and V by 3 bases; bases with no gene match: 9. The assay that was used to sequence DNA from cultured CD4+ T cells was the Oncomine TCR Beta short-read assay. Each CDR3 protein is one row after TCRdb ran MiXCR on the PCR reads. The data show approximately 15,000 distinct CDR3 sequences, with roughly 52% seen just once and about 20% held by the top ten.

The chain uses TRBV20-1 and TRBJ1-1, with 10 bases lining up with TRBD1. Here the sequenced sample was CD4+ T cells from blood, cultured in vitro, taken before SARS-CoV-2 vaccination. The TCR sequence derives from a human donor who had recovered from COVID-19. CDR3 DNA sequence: TGCAGTGCTAGGGATCAGGGACAGGGGTCCGAAGCTTTCTTT. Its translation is CSARDQGQGSEAFF.